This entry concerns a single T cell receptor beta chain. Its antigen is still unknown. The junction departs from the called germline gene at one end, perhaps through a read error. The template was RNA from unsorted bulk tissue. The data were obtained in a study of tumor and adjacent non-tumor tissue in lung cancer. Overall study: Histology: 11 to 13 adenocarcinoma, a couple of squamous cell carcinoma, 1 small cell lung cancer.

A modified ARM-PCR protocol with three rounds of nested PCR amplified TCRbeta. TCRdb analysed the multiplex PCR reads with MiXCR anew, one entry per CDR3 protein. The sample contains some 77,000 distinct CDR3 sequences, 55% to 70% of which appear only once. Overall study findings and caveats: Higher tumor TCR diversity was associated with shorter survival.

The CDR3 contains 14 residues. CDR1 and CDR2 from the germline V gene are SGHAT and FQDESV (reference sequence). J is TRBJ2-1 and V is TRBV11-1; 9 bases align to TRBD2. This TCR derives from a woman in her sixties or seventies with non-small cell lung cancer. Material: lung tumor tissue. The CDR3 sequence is CARSPREGHYEHFF. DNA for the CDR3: TGCGCCAGGAGCCCGCGGGAGGGCCACTATGAGCACTTCTTC.